This T cell receptor beta chain is drawn from a study of T cell changes during pregnancy in multiple sclerosis. Generated by immunoSEQ multiplex PCR, the TCRdb table keeps only in-frame clones and is missing some. The repertoire holds tens of thousands of clones, with 90% to 95% as singletons. The CDR3 contains 13 residues. The germline V gene has CDR1 WNHNN and CDR2 SYGVQD (reference sequence). V lost 11 bases, J lost 6 bases, and 9 bases stayed unmatched. The input for sequencing was CD8+ T cells from peripheral blood mononuclear cells, taken in the third trimester of pregnancy. This TCR came from a female donor with multiple sclerosis, enrolled in a pregnancy study. The J gene is TRBJ1-5, the V gene TRBV10-1, with 8 bases aligning to TRBD1. In nucleotides, the CDR3 is TGCGCCTTTAAGGACAGGGAGTGTCAGCCCCAGCATTTT. As protein: CAFKDRECQPQHF.